What follows is one T cell receptor (beta chain) and its context. Its specificity is unknown. Losses at the gene ends were 2 bases for V and 0 bases for J; bases not matched to a gene: 9. Germline V gives CDR1 MGHRA, CDR2 YSYEKL. The CDR3 consists of 18 residues. In the ViraFEST assay, antigen-specific CD4+ clonotypes were identified by expansion after peptide-pool stimulation. When less than 13 days of culture had elapsed, CD4+ T cells were isolated. Nobody among the vaccine recipients had prior SARS-CoV-2 infection (nucleocapsid antibodies were negative). Some 2.2 million PBMC per well received approximately 11 IU/ml IL-2 and approximately 11 ug/ml peptides in culture. The repertoire was sequenced with immunoSEQ multiplex PCR; TCRdb's copy has only in-frame clones and lacks some. The profile covers about 73,000 clones, with around 74% appearing a single time and 2.5% to 3.5% taken by the ten largest.

The source of the sample is a study of vaccination effects on CD4 cells after COVID-19. The chain carries TRBV4-1 and TRBJ1-2, with 10 bases aligning to TRBD1. The TCR originated in a human donor who received a COVID-19 vaccine. This sample comprised CD4+ T cells from PBMCs cultured with HCoV-NL63 spike peptides, obtained before COVID-19 vaccination. The CDR3 here is CASSQYGRDRGSNYGYTF. In DNA form, the CDR3 reads TGCGCCAGCAGCCAATATGGTAGGGACAGGGGTTCTAACTATGGCTACACCTTC.